A single sample gave rise to the 9 T cell receptor beta chains below, sequenced in a study of T cell responses to AZD1222 COVID-19 vaccine. Method: immunoSEQ multiplex PCR; TCRdb's copy keeps in-frame clones and lacks some. Altogether about 120,000 clones are present, roughly 90% being singletons, with the ten largest covering roughly 8%. The source was peripheral blood, collected on day 0 of AZD1222 vaccination. The receptor source for this set is an adult in good health.

This clone is a singleton in its sample. The chain's CDR3 is CASSFGGGQQPQHF. Here the CDR3 DNA reads TGCGCCAGCAGCTTTGGAGGGGGCCAACAGCCCCAGCATTTT. The chain recombines TRBV5-1 with TRBJ1-5; 7 bases line up with TRBD1. Germline lookup yields CDR1 SGHRS and CDR2 YFSETQ. This CDR3 comprises 14 residues. The J segment lost 7 bases and the V segment lost 2 bases, leaving 6 bases of the junction unmatched. Based on the CDR3 plus reference TRBV5-1 and TRBJ1-5, the full variable domain is KAGVTQTPRYLIKTRGQQVTLSCSPISGHRSVSWYQQTPGQGLQFLFEYFSETQRNKGNFPGRFSGRQFSNSRSEMNVSTLELGDSALYLCASSFGGGQQPQHFGDGTRLSIL.

The V and J genes are TRBV5-4 and TRBJ1-6; 7 bases match TRBD1. The germline V gene encodes CDR1 SGHNT and CDR2 YYREEE (reference sequence). J was trimmed by 10 bases and V by 3 bases; bases with no gene match: 7. This CDR3 has 14 residues. CDR3 nucleotides: TGTGCCAGCAGCTCGACAGGGATGGCCTCACCCCTCCACTTT. As protein: CASSSTGMASPLHF.

This chain's CDR3 is CASSLSLGDIPYEQYF. For the CDR3, the DNA is TGTGCCAGCAGCTTATCCCTAGGGGACATCCCCTACGAGCAGTACTTC. V gene TRBV11-2 combines with J gene TRBJ2-7, with D possibly matching TRBD1 (6 bases). This CDR3 has 16 amino acids. Germline CDR1 is SGHAT and CDR2 is FQNNGV. Trimming pared 2 bases from V and 2 bases from J, leaving 16 bases between.

This chain links TRBV27 with TRBJ1-2; D not certain. V shed 8 bases and J shed 8 bases, with 18 bases lying between them. CDR1 and CDR2 (germline): MNHEY, SMNVEV (reference sequence). CDR3 length: 13 amino acids. CDR3 in amino acids: CASSFEPQSGYTF. Here the CDR3 DNA reads TGTGCCAGCTCCTTCGAGCCGCAGTCCGGCTACACCTTC.

This chain connects TRBV11-1 to TRBJ2-3; 9 bases are a match to TRBD2. V was clipped by 4 bases and J by 1 base; unmatched bases: 3. The CDR3 has 15 amino acids. The germline V gene has CDR1 SGHAT and CDR2 FQDESV (reference sequence). CDR3 sequence (DNA): TGTGCCAGCAGCTGGCAGCGGGGGGGCACAGATACGCAGTATTTT. Translating it yields CASSWQRGGTDTQYF. The full variable domain, with the rest looked up from reference TRBV11-1 and TRBJ2-3, is EAEVAQSPRYKITEKSQAVAFWCDPISGHATLYWYRQILGQGPELLVQFQDESVVDDSQLPKDRFSAERLKGVDSTLKIQPAELGDSAMYLCASSWQRGGTDTQYFGPGTRLTVL.

The rearrangement uses TRBV29-1 and TRBJ2-1, with D possibly called TRBD1 or TRBD2 (8 bases each). This CDR3 has 16 residues. Germline assignment: CDR1 SQVTM and CDR2 ANQGSEA. In DNA, the CDR3 is TGCGTGATGACAGGGGATACCGGGGGGGCGTACAATGAGCAGTTCTTC. It translates to CVMTGDTGGAYNEQFF.

V is TRBV7-9 and J is TRBJ1-1; possible D gene TRBD1, 5 bases. CDR3 length equals 13 residues. The germline CDR1 and CDR2 sequences are SEHNR and FQNEAQ (reference sequence). V was shortened by 6 bases and J by 4 bases, with 12 bases between the two germline ends. The CDR3, as DNA: TGTGCCAGCAGTAGTCAGGGTGCCACTGAAGCTTTCTTT. Translation: CASSSQGATEAFF. The full variable domain, its missing parts supplied by reference TRBV7-9 and TRBJ1-1, is DTGVSQNPRHKITKRGQNVTFRCDPISEHNRLYWYRQTLGQGPEFLTYFQNEAQLEKSRLLSDRFSAERPKGSFSTLEIQRTEQGDSAMYLCASSSQGATEAFFGQGTRLTVV.

The V call is TRBV4-1, the J call TRBJ2-1, with no clear D. V was shortened by 0 bases and J by 8 bases, with 8 bases between the two germline ends. There are 13 residues in the CDR3. CDR1 is MGHRA and CDR2 is YSYEKL in the germline V gene. The CDR3 DNA reads as TGCGCCAGCAGCCAAGATCCACGTCATGAGCAGTTCTTC. Translating it yields CASSQDPRHEQFF.

The chain couples TRBV5-6 to TRBJ1-1; D not resolved. This CDR3 comprises 12 residues. V shed 1 base and J shed 11 bases, with 12 bases lying between them. The germline gives CDR1 SGHDT, CDR2 YYEEEE. The CDR3 reads CASSLLSSLAFF. The CDR3 coding sequence is TGTGCCAGCAGCTTGCTTTCGTCTTTGGCTTTCTTT.